Below, 6 T cell receptor beta chains from the same sample are listed, as sequenced in a study of blood T cell repertoires in COVID-19. TCRdb keeps only in-frame clones here, not all; method: immunoSEQ multiplex PCR. Counted here are hundreds of thousands of clones, 87% occurring once; the ten biggest clones make up around 7.8%. The sample comprised peripheral blood. The receptors shown here come from a woman in her fifties or sixties who had recovered from COVID-19.

The chain recombines TRBV7-6 with TRBJ2-3; TRBD1 might be the D (6 bases). The CDR3 runs to 17 residues. The germline V gene has CDR1 SGHVS and CDR2 FNYEAQ. V gave up 5 bases and J gave up 2 bases, with 20 bases separating them. CDR3 coding DNA: TGTGCCAGCAGCCTAACGAAACAGGGTCAGGACACAGATACGCAGTATTTT. The encoded protein is CASSLTKQGQDTDTQYF.

V usage is TRBV27 and J usage is TRBJ2-1; 11 bases align to TRBD2. Germline CDR1 reads MNHEY; CDR2 reads SMNVEV (reference sequence). V was pared by 6 bases and J by 6 bases, with 13 bases of the junction left unmatched. The CDR3 runs 17 residues. The CDR3 bases are TGTGCCAGCAGCCGACCACGCCTTAGCGGGAGGGCCAATGAGCAGTTCTTC. This translates into CASSRPRLSGRANEQFF.

The chain is built from TRBV4-3 and TRBJ2-4, with 16 positions matching TRBD2. Germline V CDR1 and CDR2: LGHNA, YSLEER. The CDR3 is made up of 19 amino acids. V was clipped by 0 bases and J by 6 bases; unmatched bases: 8. In DNA form, the CDR3 reads TGCGCCAGCAGCCAAGATCTGGGACTAGCGGGAGGGCCAGCAAACATTCAGTACTTC. Its translation is CASSQDLGLAGGPANIQYF.

The chain recombines TRBV2 with TRBJ2-3; D might be TRBD1 (6 bases). V lost 6 bases and J 1 base, leaving 11 bases between the germline ends. The CDR3 runs to 14 residues. Germline CDR1 SNHLY, CDR2 FYNNEI. CDR3 nucleotide sequence: TGTGCCAGCAGCAGGGGTTTTGGCACAGATACGCAGTATTTT. As protein: CASSRGFGTDTQYF.

This clone was seen once. The chain is built from TRBV10-3 and TRBJ2-7, with D unclear. Germline CDR1 reads ENHRY; CDR2 reads SYGVKD. Trimming stripped 2 bases from V and 7 bases from J, with 9 bases between. The CDR3 length is 12 residues. This CDR3 is CAISESSREQYF. CDR3 DNA: TGTGCCATCAGTGAGAGCTCACGGGAGCAGTACTTC.

The V and J genes are TRBV7-2 and TRBJ2-7, with 10 bases identical to TRBD2. Losses at the gene ends were 0 bases for V and 2 bases for J; bases not matched to a gene: 10. This CDR3 has 18 residues. CDR1 SGHTA and CDR2 FQGNSA come from the germline V gene. CDR3: CASSLASISSGGTYEQYF. The DNA of the CDR3 is TGTGCCAGCAGCTTAGCGAGCATCTCTAGCGGGGGAACCTACGAGCAGTACTTC.